The 4 T cell receptor beta chains below were found in one sample sequenced in a study of response to subunit inactivated influenza vaccine. From the RT-PCR reads, TCRdb called clonotypes with MiXCR, one entry per CDR3 protein. The data hold fewer than 650,000 distinct CDR3 sequences, with around 13% observed a single time. This sample comprised PBMCs from blood, obtained 45 days after vaccination. These receptors all stem from a man aged 45 to 65 who received an inactivated influenza vaccine.

This clonotype showed up just a few times. The chain carries TRBV5-1 and TRBJ2-7; D not certain. With 3 bases removed from V and 4 bases from J, the gap between germline ends came to 14 bases. The CDR3 extends over 14 amino acids. The germline gives CDR1 SGHRS, CDR2 YFSETQ. The CDR3 nucleotides read TGCGCCAGCAGCTCGACACCATGGGCTTACGAGCAGTACTTC. This translates into CASSSTPWAYEQYF.

This clonotype was counted at least ten times. This chain links TRBV7-2 with TRBJ2-3; tentative D call: TRBD2 (5 bases). V dropped 5 bases and J dropped 2 bases, with 14 bases sitting between them. The CDR3 consists of 15 residues. Germline V gene lookup returns CDR1 SGHTA and CDR2 FQGNSA. The chain's CDR3 is CASSADSAPTDTQYF. The CDR3, as DNA: TGTGCCAGCAGCGCGGACTCGGCCCCCACAGATACGCAGTATTTT.

The chain employs TRBV19 and TRBJ2-7; D not certain. CDR3 length: 15 amino acids. Per the germline V gene, CDR1 is LNHDA and CDR2 is SQIVND (reference sequence). Deletions cut 3 bases from V and 1 base from J, with 13 bases between. The CDR3 nucleotides are TGTGCCAGTAGTATTAGGGCCCGAGGTTCCTACGAGCAGTACTTC. Encoded protein: CASSIRARGSYEQYF.

V usage is TRBV6-2 or TRBV6-3 and J usage is TRBJ2-7; TRBD1 matches 7 bases. J lost 4 bases, V lost 5 bases, and 11 bases had no gene match. The V gene's germline CDR1 is MNHEY and CDR2 SVGEGT. The CDR3 is made up of 15 amino acids. In DNA form, the CDR3 reads TGTGCCAGCAGTCCGATTCGGACAGGTTTGTACGAGCAGTACTTC. Translation: CASSPIRTGLYEQYF.